These 7 T cell receptor beta chains originate from one sample sequenced in a study of breast tumors, draining lymph nodes, adjacent tissues. TCRdb re-analysed the multiplex PCR reads in MiXCR, keeping a single row per CDR3 protein. The repertoire holds around 19,000 distinct CDR3 sequences, with roughly 30% as singletons. Sequencing input: breast tumor tissue. These receptors were collected from a female donor with breast cancer. Some clones in this sample may be carry-over from other donors' samples.

This clonotype was recorded at least ten times. The chain combines TRBV6-2 or TRBV6-3 with TRBJ2-5, with 7 bases fitting TRBD2. Germline trimming cut 6 bases from V and 5 bases from J; bases unmatched to any gene: 6. The CDR3 extends over 13 amino acids. Germline lookup yields CDR1 MNHEY and CDR2 SVGEGT. CDR3 bases: TGTGCCAGCAGATCGACCGGGGGGGAGACCCAGTACTTC. As protein: CASRSTGGETQYF.

V usage is TRBV19 and J usage is TRBJ2-6; 9 bases agree with TRBD1. V lost 4 bases, J lost 2 bases, and 0 bases stayed unmatched. This CDR3 is built from 15 residues. The germline V gene encodes CDR1 LNHDA and CDR2 SQIVND (reference sequence). The DNA for the CDR3 is TGTGCCAGTAGTAGACAGGGGGCTGGGGCCAACGTCCTGACTTTC. It specifies CASSRQGAGANVLTF.

This clonotype was recorded many times. The chain links TRBV6-6 to TRBJ2-1, with D perhaps TRBD1 (5 bases). Trimming took off 5 bases at V and 2 bases at J, with 10 bases between the two ends. CDR3 length: 14 amino acids. CDR1 is MNHNY and CDR2 is SVGAGI in the germline V gene (reference sequence). CDR3 DNA: TGTGCCAGCAGTGGCAGGGTTGCCTACAATGAGCAGTTCTTC. It translates to CASSGRVAYNEQFF.

This clonotype was detected many times. The chain is built from TRBV9 and TRBJ2-5; 7 bases fit TRBD1. In germline, CDR1 is SGDLS, CDR2 YYNGEE. V lost 2 bases and J lost 9; bases outside the gene matches: 4. The CDR3 runs 12 residues. The CDR3 DNA reads as TGTGCCAGCAGCGTGGGACAGAGTTCCCAGTACTTC. Encoded protein: CASSVGQSSQYF.

This clonotype appeared many times. The V call is TRBV9, the J call TRBJ2-2; the D is unclear. There are 15 residues in the CDR3. The germline gives CDR1 SGDLS, CDR2 YYNGEE. V gave up 2 bases and J gave up 2 bases, with 10 bases separating them. The CDR3 DNA sequence: TGTGCCAGCAGCGTCATGGGCACCAACACCGGGGAGCTGTTTTTT. Amino acid sequence: CASSVMGTNTGELFF.

This clonotype has at least ten counts. The V gene is TRBV27, the J gene TRBJ2-7; 14 bases fit TRBD2. Per the germline V gene, CDR1 is MNHEY and CDR2 is SMNVEV (reference sequence). The CDR3 is 17 residues long. With 4 bases clipped from V and 5 bases from J, the junction kept 10 bases outside the gene matches. The DNA for the CDR3 is TGTGCCAGCAGTTCCCGGACTAGCGGGAGGCCATGGGACGAGCAGTACTTC. This translates into CASSSRTSGRPWDEQYF.

This clonotype is labeled medium-sized. The rearrangement joins TRBV15 to TRBJ1-4; 8 bases align to TRBD1. Germline values: CDR1 LNHNV, CDR2 YYDKDF (reference sequence). CDR3 length: 15 residues. The V and J ends lost 4 bases and 0 bases, in that order; junction bases with no gene match: 1. In DNA form, the CDR3 reads TGTGCCACCAGCAAGGACAGGGCAACTAATGAAAAACTGTTTTTT. Translating gives CATSKDRATNEKLFF.